The source of this T cell receptor beta chain is a study of T cells in localized non-small cell lung cancer. The study, taken as a whole, reports: Uninvolved adjacent lung had more T cell clonality than any other tissue, topping tumor. A median approximately 57 of the top 100 tumor clones appeared in adjacent lung. Patients showing higher blood T cell density tended to see longer overall survival.

Assay: immunoSEQ multiplex PCR; the TCRdb copy retains only in-frame clones and omits some. The table records about 960 clones, over 15% of them present only once. The CDR3 spans 13 residues. Trimming removed 0 bases from V and 4 bases from J, with 6 bases in between. CDR1 MGHRA and CDR2 YSYEKL come from the germline V gene. This clone is judged medium-sized. Its antigen is still unknown. This specimen consisted of lung tumor tissue, obtained before any cancer treatment. This sequence joins TRBV4-1 and TRBJ1-2; no firm D call. This sequence originates from a man aged 35-75 years with stage II squamous cell lung carcinoma. This chain's CDR3 is CASSQERTYGYTF. For the CDR3, the DNA is TGCGCCAGCAGCCAAGAACGCACCTATGGCTACACCTTC.